This T cell receptor beta chain was obtained from a study of cytotoxic CD8 clonotypes in ibrutinib-treated CLL. Study-wide background: In all, approximately ten patients were relapsed/refractory, approximately 16 were treatment-naive and 17 were IGHV unmutated. There were, on average, about 250,000 productive templates and around 94,000 productive rearrangements per sample. The study's findings and limits: Sustained-remission and progressing patients were not sampled at matched times.

T cells were sequenced at a targeted depth of 1 in 200,000 to 1 in 1 million. Assay: immunoSEQ multiplex PCR; the TCRdb copy retains only in-frame clones and omits some. The sample has about 310,000 clones; 70% to 80% are singletons. In its sample, this clone was seen once. Its antigen remains unknown. The sample was PBMCs, taken before ibrutinib treatment. The clonotype comes from a human donor with chronic lymphocytic leukemia.

CDR3 bases: TGTGCCAGCAGTCTGGGCCCCTCCTACAATGAGCAGTTCTTC. Amino acid sequence: CASSLGPSYNEQFF. The chain employs TRBV2 and TRBJ2-1, with no clear D. There are 14 residues in the CDR3. V was pared by 5 bases and J by 0 bases, with 8 bases between. Germline CDR1 and CDR2: SNHLY and FYNNEI.